The 8 T cell receptor beta chains reported below all come from one sample, sequenced in a study of blood T cell repertoires in COVID-19. Sequencing was performed with immunoSEQ multiplex PCR; in TCRdb, only in-frame clones are kept and a portion is missing. The sample holds over 200,000 clones, around 90% seen once. Sequenced: peripheral blood. All receptors come from a woman younger than 30 who had recovered from COVID-19.

DNA for the CDR3: TGTGCCAGCAGCTTTCTAGCGGGAGTAGGGAATGAGCAGTTCTTC. As protein: CASSFLAGVGNEQFF. The rearrangement uses TRBV7-3 and TRBJ2-1; TRBD2 agrees at 10 bases. CDR3 length: 15 amino acids. CDR1 is SGHTA, CDR2 FQGTGA, per germline. After removal of 3 bases from V and 7 bases from J, the junction contained 6 bases not matched to a gene.

In this sample, this clone turned up once. The V call is TRBV18, the J call TRBJ2-1; 8 bases are shared with TRBD1. The V and J ends lost 3 bases and 8 bases, in that order; junction bases with no gene match: 9. Germline loops: CDR1 KGHSH, CDR2 LQKENI. CDR3 length: 15 residues. The CDR3 bases are TGTGCCAGCTCACCCGTTGACAGGGGTAGGGATGAGCAGTTCTTC. As protein: CASSPVDRGRDEQFF. The full variable domain, its missing parts supplied by reference TRBV18 and TRBJ2-1, is NAGVMQNPRHLVRRRGQEARLRCSPMKGHSHVYWYRQLPEEGLKFMVYLQKENIIDESGMPKERFSAEFPKEGPSILRIQQVVRGDSAAYFCASSPVDRGRDEQFFGPGTRLTVL.

This clone was detected a few times. This chain links TRBV7-9 with TRBJ2-7; no clear D. This CDR3 comprises 12 residues. V was shortened by 5 bases and J by 2 bases, with 7 bases between the two germline ends. Per germline, CDR1 SEHNR and CDR2 FQNEAQ (reference sequence). This CDR3 reads CASSEGAYEQYF. Written as DNA, the CDR3 is TGTGCCAGCAGCGAAGGAGCCTACGAGCAGTACTTC.

This clone was seen more than once but under ten times. In nucleotides, the CDR3 is TGTGCCAGCAGCCCCGGGACATCCTACGAGCAGTACTTC. Amino acid sequence: CASSPGTSYEQYF. The chain has TRBV11-2 and TRBJ2-7, with TRBD1 as a possible D gene (6 bases). There are 13 residues in the CDR3. Per germline, CDR1 SGHAT and CDR2 FQNNGV. Trimming stripped 5 bases from V and 1 base from J, with 9 bases between.

The CDR3 loop reads CATKTEPANYGYTF. For the CDR3, the DNA is TGTGCCACTAAAACCGAACCGGCTAACTATGGCTACACCTTC. The chain combines TRBV6-5 with TRBJ1-2; D gene unclear. The length of the CDR3 is 14 residues. V was cut by 10 bases and J by 0 bases, with 15 bases left in between. Germline CDR1 is MNHEY and CDR2 is SVGAGI.

The sample holds one count of this clone. V is TRBV10-3 and J is TRBJ1-2; a possible D gene is TRBD1 (6 bases). Deletions cut 6 bases from V and 8 bases from J, with 16 bases between. Germline values: CDR1 ENHRY, CDR2 SYGVKD. This CDR3 has 13 residues. The CDR3 reads CAIRAAGEFGYTF. In DNA form, the CDR3 reads TGTGCCATCAGAGCTGCAGGGGAGTTCGGCTACACCTTC.

V and J are TRBV6-5 and TRBJ1-3; no clear D. Trimming removed 9 bases at V and 2 bases at J, with 11 bases between. Germline CDR1 reads MNHEY; CDR2 reads SVGAGI. The CDR3 is made up of 13 amino acids. CDR3 amino acids: CARISETGNTIYF. The CDR3 DNA reads as TGTGCCAGAATATCAGAAACTGGAAACACCATATATTTT.

This clone was seen repeatedly, ten times or more. Compared with germline, one end of the junction differs, possibly owing to a read error. The V call is TRBV7-2, the J call TRBJ1-5; tentatively, D is TRBD1 (6 bases). The CDR3 runs 16 residues. Germline CDR1 SGHTA, CDR2 FQGNSA. The CDR3 protein is CASTLQGFGSNQPQHF. In nucleotides, the CDR3 is TGTGCCAGCACCTTACAGGGTTTTGGCAGCAATCAGCCCCAGCATTTT.